These 22 T cell receptor beta chains were all obtained from the same sample, sequenced in a study of blood T cell repertoires in COVID-19. Generated by immunoSEQ multiplex PCR, the TCRdb table keeps only in-frame clones and is missing some. The sample shows 85,000 to 100,000 clones, roughly 88% of them seen only once. The material sequenced was peripheral blood. Every receptor here comes from a man in his forties or fifties with COVID-19, enrolled during active disease.

The chain couples TRBV12-3 or TRBV12-4 to TRBJ1-5; TRBD1 matches 7 bases. The junction had 7 bases not matched to a gene; V was cut back by 3 bases and J by 11 bases. The CDR3 spans 13 residues. CDR3 nucleotides: TGTGCCAGCAGTTTGGGACAGCTTACGGCCCAGCATTTT. Translating it yields CASSLGQLTAQHF.

The CDR3 region is CASSSGQGLGQPQHF. DNA of the CDR3: TGTGCCAGCAGCTCGGGACAGGGGTTAGGTCAGCCCCAGCATTTT. This rearrangement joins TRBV7-9 to TRBJ1-5; TRBD1 matches at 10 bases. V trimming: 4 bases; J trimming: 6 bases; junction bases outside the gene matches: 6. Germline V lookup: CDR1 SEHNR, CDR2 FQNEAQ (reference sequence). This CDR3 contains 15 residues.

V and J are TRBV6-6 and TRBJ2-1; 7 bases are a match to TRBD2. V gave up 2 bases and J gave up 3 bases; unmatched junction bases: 7. Germline CDR1 MNHNY, CDR2 SVGAGI (reference sequence). The CDR3 covers 16 residues. For the CDR3, the DNA is TGTGCCAGCAGTTACCCTCGGCTAGCGGACTACAATGAGCAGTTCTTC. Translation: CASSYPRLADYNEQFF.

This rearrangement joins TRBV7-2 to TRBJ1-6, with no clear D. Trimming left V 1 base short and J 7 bases short, with 8 bases between. Germline-derived CDR1 and CDR2 are SGHTA and FQGNSA. This CDR3 has 14 amino acids. The CDR3 here is CASSLGSGNSPLHF. CDR3 nucleotide sequence: TGTGCCAGCAGCTTAGGGTCAGGAAATTCACCCCTCCACTTT.

This rearrangement joins TRBV10-3 to TRBJ2-1; the match to TRBD1 covers 9 bases. Germline V lookup: CDR1 ENHRY, CDR2 SYGVKD. V gave up 4 bases and J gave up 5 bases; unmatched junction bases: 6. This CDR3 contains 15 residues. The CDR3 coding sequence is TGTGCCATCAGTGCCGACAGGGGGAGGGACAATGAGCAGTTCTTC. Amino acids: CAISADRGRDNEQFF.

This chain links TRBV9 with TRBJ1-3; 9 bases fit TRBD1. CDR1 is SGDLS and CDR2 is YYNGEE in the germline V gene. The CDR3 covers 17 residues. The ends lost 4 bases at V and 5 bases at J; junction bases unmatched: 13. The CDR3 loop is CASSTSGTGYIRNTIYF. As DNA, the CDR3 is TGTGCCAGCAGCACTTCCGGGACAGGGTATATTCGAAACACCATATATTTT.

The chain carries TRBV18 and TRBJ1-6, with 7 bases matching TRBD1. The CDR3 contains 14 residues. The germline V gene has CDR1 KGHSH and CDR2 LQKENI. V gave up 5 bases and J gave up 9 bases; unmatched junction bases: 7. CDR3 sequence: CASSDVGQTSPLHF. The DNA of the CDR3 is TGTGCCAGCTCAGACGTGGGACAGACTTCACCCCTCCACTTT.

This sequence joins TRBV19 and TRBJ2-1; no clear D. CDR3 length equals 11 residues. The germline V gene has CDR1 LNHDA and CDR2 SQIVND (reference sequence). Trimming stripped 5 bases from V and 4 bases from J, with 3 bases between. DNA for the CDR3: TGTGCCAGTAGTTTATACAATGAGCAGTTCTTC. Protein product: CASSLYNEQFF.

The rearrangement joins TRBV10-2 to TRBJ2-7; 9 nucleotides agree with TRBD1. The CDR3 is made up of 13 amino acids. CDR1 and CDR2 (germline): WSHSY, SAAADI. The ends lost 5 bases at V and 7 bases at J; junction bases unmatched: 6. The CDR3 here is CASSNTGGREQYF. CDR3 bases: TGCGCCAGCAGTAATACAGGGGGCCGAGAGCAGTACTTC.

This chain uses TRBV28 with TRBJ2-7, with D tentatively TRBD2 (7 bases). CDR3 length equals 15 residues. Germline V CDR1 and CDR2: MDHEN, SYDVKM. V was shortened by 8 bases and J by 2 bases, with 19 bases between the two germline ends. The CDR3 bases are TGTGCCAGCCGAACGGGGGGCCAGTGGGCCTACGAGCAGTACTTC. Encoded protein: CASRTGGQWAYEQYF.

This chain's CDR3 is CSARWQAEQYF. Written as DNA, the CDR3 is TGCAGTGCTAGGTGGCAGGCCGAGCAGTACTTC. The chain carries TRBV20-1 and TRBJ2-7; D call uncertain. The CDR3 is 11 amino acids. Germline V lookup: CDR1 DFQATT, CDR2 SNEGSKA (reference sequence). Trimming took off 3 bases at V and 6 bases at J, with 9 bases between the two ends.

This chain links TRBV9 with TRBJ2-3; 9 bases map to TRBD2. The germline gives CDR1 SGDLS, CDR2 YYNGEE. The CDR3 covers 19 residues. Trimming took 0 bases from V and 1 from J; bases not matched to a gene: 12. CDR3 region: CASSVATPLAGGGTDTQYF. CDR3 DNA sequence: TGTGCCAGCAGCGTAGCTACCCCGTTGGCGGGGGGGGGCACAGATACGCAGTATTTT.

This chain uses TRBV6-5 with TRBJ1-3, with D perhaps matching TRBD1 (6 bases). Germline CDR1 and CDR2: MNHEY and SVGAGI. V was shortened by 6 bases and J by 0 bases, with 12 bases between the two germline ends. This CDR3 has 15 amino acids. CDR3 nucleotide sequence: TGTGCCAGCAGAGGACAGCCCCACTCTGGAAACACCATATATTTT. Translated, it gives CASRGQPHSGNTIYF.

In this sample, this clone turned up once. J is TRBJ2-3 and V is TRBV11-2, with D tentatively TRBD1 (5 bases). The CDR3 covers 15 residues. Between the trimmed V and J ends, which lost 2 bases and 0 bases, there was a span of 9 bases. Germline V CDR1 and CDR2: SGHAT, FQNNGV. CDR3 sequence reads: CASSLRGTSTDTQYF. In DNA form, the CDR3 reads TGTGCCAGCAGCTTAAGGGGCACTAGCACAGATACGCAGTATTTT.

J is TRBJ1-5 and V is TRBV3-1 (or the pseudogene TRBV3-2), with D unclear. The V and J ends lost 1 base and 1 base respectively, with 8 bases between them. The CDR3 covers 15 residues. The germline CDR1 and CDR2 sequences are LGHDT and YNNKEL (reference sequence). This CDR3 reads CASSQGLPSNQPQHF. The CDR3 DNA reads as TGTGCCAGCAGCCAAGGACTACCGAGCAATCAGCCCCAGCATTTT.

The V and J genes are TRBV2 and TRBJ1-2; no clear D. Between the trimmed V and J ends, which lost 4 bases and 7 bases, there was a span of 7 bases. The germline gives CDR1 SNHLY, CDR2 FYNNEI. CDR3 length equals 11 residues. CDR3 in amino acids: CASSGHAGYTF. CDR3 in DNA: TGTGCCAGCAGTGGGCACGCTGGCTACACCTTC.

Note on this clone: At one of its ends the junction is not consistent with the germline gene, which may arise from a read error. The rearrangement links TRBV5-8 to TRBJ2-7, with TRBD2 matching over 7 bases. This CDR3 has 12 residues. Germline CDR1 and CDR2: SGHTS and YDEGEE. The CDR3 DNA reads TGTGCCAGCAGCTTGGTGGGGGGACTACGCGACTTC. This sequence encodes CASSLVGGLRDF.

The chain joins TRBV24-1 to TRBJ2-1; 7 bases are a match to TRBD2. Germline V gene data show CDR1 as KGHDR and CDR2 as SFDVKD. V trimming: 1 base; J trimming: 3 bases; junction bases outside the gene matches: 2. The length of the CDR3 is 15 residues. CDR3 region: CATSDLSGVYNEQFF. CDR3 sequence (DNA): TGTGCCACCAGTGATTTAAGCGGGGTCTACAATGAGCAGTTCTTC.

The chain is built from TRBV5-4 and TRBJ1-4; no clear D gene. The CDR3 extends over 13 amino acids. In germline, CDR1 is SGHNT, CDR2 YYREEE (reference sequence). V dropped 4 bases and J dropped 0 bases, with 4 bases sitting between them. CDR3 region: CASSLATNEKLFF. The CDR3 DNA sequence: TGTGCCAGCAGCCTTGCAACTAATGAAAAACTGTTTTTT.

The genes are TRBV18 and TRBJ1-1, with TRBD1 as a possible D gene (6 bases). Germline CDR1 is KGHSH and CDR2 is LQKENI. Between the trimmed V and J ends, which lost 0 bases and 4 bases, there was a span of 12 bases. This CDR3 is 15 amino acids long. CDR3 region: CASSPPRGRGTEAFF. CDR3 sequence (DNA): TGTGCCAGCTCACCACCAAGGGGCAGGGGCACTGAAGCTTTCTTT.

The CDR3 here is CASSVGGGTTDTQYF. The CDR3 nucleotides read TGTGCCAGCAGCGTAGGAGGAGGAACCACAGATACGCAGTATTTT. V is TRBV9 and J is TRBJ2-3, with D possibly matching TRBD2 (5 bases). Trimming removed 0 bases at V and 2 bases at J, with 10 bases between. Germline V gives CDR1 SGDLS, CDR2 YYNGEE. This CDR3 comprises 15 residues. Combining the CDR3 with reference TRBV9 and TRBJ2-3 gives the whole variable domain DSGVTQTPKHLITATGQRVTLRCSPRSGDLSVYWYQQSLDQGLQFLIQYYNGEERAKGNILERFSAQQFPDLHSELNLSSLELGDSALYFCASSVGGGTTDTQYFGPGTRLTVL.

This sequence joins TRBV7-2 and TRBJ1-4; 9 bases map to TRBD1. The CDR3 length is 15 residues. Germline V CDR1 and CDR2: SGHTA, FQGNSA. V trimming: 5 bases; J trimming: 8 bases; junction bases outside the gene matches: 9. CDR3 residues: CASSPVTGGREKLFF. DNA of the CDR3: TGTGCCAGCAGCCCGGTGACAGGGGGTAGGGAAAAACTGTTTTTT.